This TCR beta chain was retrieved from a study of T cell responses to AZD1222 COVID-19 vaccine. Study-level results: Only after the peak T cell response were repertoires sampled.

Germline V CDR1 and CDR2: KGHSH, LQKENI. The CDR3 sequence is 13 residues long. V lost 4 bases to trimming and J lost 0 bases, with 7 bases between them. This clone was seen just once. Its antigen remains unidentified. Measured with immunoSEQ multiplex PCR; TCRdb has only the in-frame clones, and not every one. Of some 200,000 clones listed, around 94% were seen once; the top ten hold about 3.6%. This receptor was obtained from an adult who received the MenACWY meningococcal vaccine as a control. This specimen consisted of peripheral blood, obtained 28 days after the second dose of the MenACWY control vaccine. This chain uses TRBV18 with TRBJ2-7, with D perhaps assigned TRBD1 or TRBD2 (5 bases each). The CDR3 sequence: CASSLGPSYEQYF. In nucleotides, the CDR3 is TGTGCCAGCTCACTGGGACCCTCCTACGAGCAGTACTTC.